The next 27 T cell receptor beta chains were all read from a single sample in a study of shared clonotypes between healthy human individuals. Method: immunoSEQ multiplex PCR; TCRdb's copy keeps in-frame clones and lacks some. The sample has about 670,000 clones; more than 70% are singletons. Sequencing input: memory CD4+ T cells sorted from blood. Subset in this sample: CD45RA-negative fraction. The receptors were gathered from a woman aged 25 to 39 in good health.

This chain links TRBV6-6 with TRBJ2-7; 12 nucleotides align to TRBD2. CDR3 size: 11 residues. The J segment lost 7 bases and the V segment lost 8 bases, leaving 0 bases of the junction unmatched. Per the germline V gene, CDR1 is MNHNY and CDR2 is SVGAGI (reference sequence). The chain's CDR3 is CASGLAGEQYF. CDR3 nucleotide sequence: TGTGCCAGCGGACTAGCGGGGGAGCAGTACTTC.

This clone was recorded at least ten times. The rearrangement links TRBV19 to TRBJ2-5; perhaps D is TRBD1 or TRBD2 (5 bases each). CDR1 is LNHDA and CDR2 is SQIVND in the germline V gene (reference sequence). This CDR3 comprises 14 residues. Trimming removed 1 base at V and 5 bases at J, with 11 bases between. CDR3 sequence: CASSIGGTGETQYF. CDR3 DNA sequence: TGTGCCAGTAGTATAGGAGGGACGGGGGAGACCCAGTACTTC.

The chain uses TRBV28 and TRBJ2-7; D tentatively fits TRBD1 or TRBD2 (5 bases each). V gave up 4 bases and J gave up 6 bases, with 10 bases separating them. The CDR3 length is 12 residues. Germline V gene data show CDR1 as MDHEN and CDR2 as SYDVKM. The chain's CDR3 is CASSSLRGEQYF. CDR3 nucleotides: TGTGCCAGCAGTTCCTTGAGGGGCGAGCAGTACTTC.

V usage is TRBV5-1 and J usage is TRBJ1-1; TRBD1 agrees at 7 bases. Germline values: CDR1 SGHRS, CDR2 YFSETQ. Trimming removed 5 bases from V and 5 bases from J; junction bases left unmatched: 6. The CDR3 length is 13 residues. CDR3 residues: CASRRQGETEAFF. The DNA of the CDR3 is TGCGCCAGCAGACGACAGGGAGAAACTGAAGCTTTCTTT.

The CDR3 nucleotides are TGTGCCAGTAGTATTAACCGTGGGAGCTATGGCTACACCTTC. This gives the protein CASSINRGSYGYTF. J is TRBJ1-2 and V is TRBV19, with D unclear. V was clipped by 3 bases and J by 4 bases, with 12 bases between them. CDR1 and CDR2 (germline): LNHDA, SQIVND (reference sequence). This CDR3 is built from 14 residues.

A note on this clone: The sample carries other DNA sequences with the same CDR3. The chain has TRBV4-1 and TRBJ2-7, with 7 nucleotides matching TRBD2. J was trimmed by 3 bases and V by 4 bases; bases with no gene match: 12. The CDR3 covers 16 residues. CDR1 is MGHRA, CDR2 YSYEKL, per germline. The CDR3 DNA reads as TGCGCCAGCAGCCCCTCTGGGGGGAGGGGTCTCTACGAGCAGTACTTC. Translated: CASSPSGGRGLYEQYF.

V gene TRBV7-9 combines with J gene TRBJ1-2; D possibly corresponds to TRBD1 (6 bases). Trimming shortened V by 3 bases and J by 4 bases, and 15 bases separated the two germline ends. The CDR3 is 15 residues long. Per the germline V gene, CDR1 is SEHNR and CDR2 is FQNEAQ (reference sequence). The CDR3 spells CASSFKGEALYGYTF. The CDR3 DNA sequence: TGTGCCAGCAGCTTTAAGGGGGAGGCTCTCTATGGCTACACCTTC.

V is TRBV7-9 and J is TRBJ2-1, with a weak D call TRBD1 (6 bases). This CDR3 has 14 amino acids. CDR1 and CDR2 (germline): SEHNR, FQNEAQ (reference sequence). V shed 5 bases and J shed 6 bases, with 14 bases lying between them. The CDR3 loop reads CASSPGGQINEQFF. CDR3 nucleotide sequence: TGTGCCAGCAGCCCAGGCGGACAGATCAATGAGCAGTTCTTC.

V and J are TRBV2 and TRBJ1-4; D perhaps matches TRBD1 (5 bases). This CDR3 contains 13 residues. Trimming removed 6 bases at V and 4 bases at J, with 9 bases between. Germline values: CDR1 SNHLY, CDR2 FYNNEI. This chain's CDR3 is CASRGGRNEKLFF. In DNA, the CDR3 is TGTGCCAGCAGGGGGGGACGTAATGAAAAACTGTTTTTT.

This chain connects TRBV27 to TRBJ2-5; 12 bases are a match to TRBD2. Per germline, CDR1 MNHEY and CDR2 SMNVEV (reference sequence). V shed 5 bases, J shed 7 bases, and the junction held 5 bases outside the gene matches. This CDR3 has 14 amino acids. CDR3 DNA sequence: TGTGCCAGCAGTCGCGCTAGCGGGAGGGGGACCCAGTACTTC. Amino acids: CASSRASGRGTQYF.

This clone was counted between two and nine times. This sequence joins TRBV18 and TRBJ2-7; D not resolved. The V and J ends lost 3 bases and 2 bases respectively, with 23 bases between them. CDR1 and CDR2 from the germline V gene are KGHSH and LQKENI. This CDR3 region has 18 residues. CDR3 sequence (DNA): TGTGCCAGCTCACCCTTCCCGCCGAGTTGGGGTCGACCCTACGAGCAGTACTTC. Translated, it gives CASSPFPPSWGRPYEQYF.

The J gene is TRBJ2-3, the V gene TRBV10-3, with D perhaps assigned TRBD1 or TRBD2 (5 bases each). The CDR3 is 17 residues long. The germline gives CDR1 ENHRY, CDR2 SYGVKD. Deletions cut 3 bases from V and 1 base from J, with 17 bases between. The DNA of the CDR3 is TGTGCCATCAGTGATGAGGGAACCCAGGGAGGCACAGATACGCAGTATTTT. This codes for CAISDEGTQGGTDTQYF.

V gene TRBV27 combines with J gene TRBJ2-4, with 10 bases that match TRBD1. Germline V gene data show CDR1 as MNHEY and CDR2 as SMNVEV (reference sequence). The CDR3 is 15 residues long. Trimming removed 5 bases from V and 8 bases from J; junction bases left unmatched: 9. CDR3 protein: CASSRGTGVGYIQYF. CDR3 DNA sequence: TGTGCCAGCAGTCGAGGGACAGGGGTGGGTTACATTCAGTACTTC.

The V call is TRBV5-4, the J call TRBJ2-7; possible D gene TRBD1, 5 bases. The CDR3 runs to 15 residues. Germline V lookup: CDR1 SGHNT, CDR2 YYREEE (reference sequence). Deletions cut 4 bases from V and 5 bases from J, with 19 bases between. The CDR3 spells CASSDPTGVDHEQYF. The CDR3 DNA reads as TGTGCCAGCAGCGACCCAACAGGAGTAGATCACGAGCAGTACTTC.

This chain connects TRBV2 to TRBJ1-2, with 8 bases lining up with TRBD1. The V segment lost 7 bases and the J segment 4 bases; nucleotides outside the gene matches: 14. Germline-derived CDR1 and CDR2 are SNHLY and FYNNEI. The CDR3 consists of 16 residues. CDR3 coding DNA: TGTGCCAGCATGGGACAGGCCAGAACCCACTTCTATGGCTACACCTTC. Protein sequence: CASMGQARTHFYGYTF.

The chain is built from TRBV5-1 and TRBJ1-2, with D tentatively TRBD1 (5 bases). Germline CDR1 and CDR2: SGHRS and YFSETQ. The V and J ends lost 1 base and 3 bases respectively, with 19 bases between them. The CDR3 is made up of 17 amino acids. This CDR3 is CASSLLTAGGEDYGYTF. In nucleotides, the CDR3 is TGCGCCAGCAGCTTGTTGACGGCCGGGGGAGAGGACTATGGCTACACCTTC.

The genes are TRBV14 and TRBJ2-4; D not certain. This CDR3 spans 15 amino acids. Between the trimmed V and J ends, which lost 2 bases and 0 bases, there was a span of 8 bases. Per germline, CDR1 SGHDN and CDR2 FVKESK. Here the CDR3 DNA reads TGTGCCAGCAGCCAACTTCAGGTAGCCAAAAACATTCAGTACTTC. This gives the protein CASSQLQVAKNIQYF. Filled out from reference TRBV14 and TRBJ2-4, the complete variable domain reads EAGVTQFPSHSVIEKGQTVTLRCDPISGHDNLYWYRRVMGKEIKFLLHFVKESKQDESGMPNNRFLAERTGGTYSTLKVQPAELEDSGVYFCASSQLQVAKNIQYFGAGTRLSVL.

This clone was observed at least ten times. The chain has TRBV11-2 and TRBJ2-4, with 7 bases identical to TRBD1. The CDR3 length is 14 residues. CDR1 and CDR2 from the germline V gene are SGHAT and FQNNGV. V lost 4 bases to trimming and J lost 5 bases; unmatched junction nucleotides: 5. The CDR3 region is CASSSRTGENIQYF. In DNA form, the CDR3 reads TGTGCCAGCAGCTCCCGGACAGGAGAAAACATTCAGTACTTC.

V is TRBV7-2 and J is TRBJ2-3, with D possibly matching TRBD2 (5 bases). V was trimmed by 1 base and J by 1 base, leaving 15 bases between them. This CDR3 region has 17 residues. Looked up from germline, CDR1 is SGHTA and CDR2 is FQGNSA. CDR3 protein: CASSLGLFVEGTDTQYF. The CDR3 DNA follows: TGTGCCAGCAGCTTAGGTTTGTTTGTGGAGGGCACAGATACGCAGTATTTT.

About this clone itself: Other DNA sequences in the same sample also yield this CDR3. This sequence joins TRBV28 and TRBJ2-7; 11 bases agree with TRBD2. Germline V lookup: CDR1 MDHEN, CDR2 SYDVKM. CDR3 length: 15 residues. Trimming at V came to 5 bases and at J to 2 bases, leaving 5 bases not matched to a gene. CDR3 sequence reads: CASSPGTSGPYEQYF. The CDR3 bases are TGTGCCAGCAGTCCCGGGACTAGCGGACCCTACGAGCAGTACTTC.

The rearrangement uses TRBV6-6 and TRBJ2-7; no definite D call. Per the germline V gene, CDR1 is MNHNY and CDR2 is SVGAGI (reference sequence). Trimming removed 0 bases at V and 1 base at J, with 13 bases between. The CDR3 has 16 residues. The CDR3 protein is CASSYSRTEPSYEQYF. CDR3 nucleotide sequence: TGTGCCAGCAGTTACTCCAGAACAGAACCTTCCTACGAGCAGTACTTC.

CDR3 protein: CASSQQSDTGELFF. The CDR3 DNA follows: TGTGCCAGCAGTCAGCAAAGCGACACCGGGGAGCTGTTTTTT. The gene calls are TRBV25-1 and TRBJ2-2, with D unclear. CDR3 length: 14 residues. V was cut by 5 bases and J by 3 bases, with 10 bases left in between. Per the germline V gene, CDR1 is MGHDK and CDR2 is SYGVNS.

The chain uses TRBV7-2 and TRBJ2-3; no clear D. Trimming pared 4 bases from V and 2 bases from J, leaving 13 bases between. This CDR3 spans 15 amino acids. Looked up from germline, CDR1 is SGHTA and CDR2 is FQGNSA. Here the CDR3 DNA reads TGTGCCAGCAGCTATATGTCCCGACTCACAGATACGCAGTATTTT. It is translated as CASSYMSRLTDTQYF.

In regard to this clone: Within the sample, other DNA sequences also encode this same CDR3. The J gene is TRBJ2-7, the V gene TRBV5-1; D gene unclear. Trimming stripped 2 bases from V and 3 bases from J, with 6 bases between. The V gene's germline CDR1 is SGHRS and CDR2 YFSETQ. The CDR3 loop spans 12 amino acids. CDR3 sequence reads: CASSFLGYEQYF. Written as DNA, the CDR3 is TGCGCCAGCAGCTTCTTGGGCTACGAGCAGTACTTC.

This sequence joins TRBV5-1 and TRBJ2-2; D unclear. Trimming took off 0 bases at V and 5 bases at J, with 11 bases between the two ends. CDR1 and CDR2 (germline): SGHRS, YFSETQ. This CDR3 is built from 15 residues. The CDR3 DNA is TGCGCCAGCAGCTTGGGGCTAGGGCGAACCGGGGAGCTGTTTTTT. Protein sequence: CASSLGLGRTGELFF.

The chain links TRBV2 to TRBJ2-5; 9 bases fit TRBD1. Germline V CDR1 and CDR2: SNHLY, FYNNEI. J gave up 5 bases and V 5 bases, and 6 bases lay outside the gene matches. The CDR3 contains 14 residues. DNA of the CDR3: TGTGCCAGCAGTCCGGACAGGGGTCACGAGACCCAGTACTTC. This gives the protein CASSPDRGHETQYF.

This sequence joins TRBV28 and TRBJ2-7; TRBD2 matches 12 bases. The CDR3 extends over 16 amino acids. V gave up 5 bases and J gave up 3 bases; unmatched junction bases: 8. Germline V gene lookup returns CDR1 MDHEN and CDR2 SYDVKM. CDR3 residues: CASSPPTSGSSYEQYF. CDR3 nucleotide sequence: TGTGCCAGCAGTCCGCCGACTAGCGGGAGTAGCTACGAGCAGTACTTC.